The following is a T cell receptor beta chain sequence with its context. Antigen specificity is unknown. Germline loops: CDR1 MNHEY, CDR2 SMNVEV (reference sequence). V lost 8 bases, J lost 8 bases, and 8 bases stayed unmatched. The CDR3 is 15 residues long. MiXCR, applied by TCRdb to the reads, yields one record per CDR3 protein. The sample records under 850,000 distinct CDR3 sequences, roughly 30% being singletons. This sample was taken from a study of T cell repertoires in cytomegalovirus infection. Overall study: CMV epitopes, recently identified HLA-C-restricted and well-studied HLA-B-restricted, were used.

The receptor's source is a human donor in good health (CMV status not recorded). Some clones in this sample may be carry-over from other donors' samples. The rearrangement uses TRBV27 and TRBJ2-2; 13 nucleotides line up with TRBD2. The sequencing used cultured PBMCs, collected from culture after CMV antigen stimulation. For the CDR3, the DNA is TGTGCCAGCGGCCAGGGGACTAGCGGGACGGGGGAGCTGTTTTTT. This codes for CASGQGTSGTGELFF.